One sample yielded the 20 T cell receptor beta chains listed below, sequenced in a study of cytotoxic CD8 clonotypes in ibrutinib-treated CLL. Profiling relied on immunoSEQ multiplex PCR, and the TCRdb table lists in-frame clones only, not all of them. The sample has around 140,000 clones; 70% to 80% are singletons. The sample was PBMCs, taken after 12 months of ibrutinib treatment. These receptors were obtained from a human donor with chronic lymphocytic leukemia.

The chain employs TRBV10-2 and TRBJ2-3; D ambiguous. Germline-derived CDR1 and CDR2 are WSHSY and SAAADI. V lost 0 bases and J 6 bases, leaving 10 bases between the germline ends. The CDR3 spans 14 residues. The CDR3 DNA follows: TGCGCCAGCAGTGAGTCTAGCTTACAGGATACGCAGTATTTT. Translating it yields CASSESSLQDTQYF.

This clone has at least ten counts. DNA of the CDR3: TGTGCCAGCAGAGTAGACAGGGTGGGCGAGCAGTACTTC. It codes for CASRVDRVGEQYF. This rearrangement joins TRBV6-1 to TRBJ2-7; 7 bases align to TRBD1. Germline CDR1 is MNHNS and CDR2 is SASEGT. Trimming at V came to 6 bases and at J to 6 bases, leaving 8 bases not matched to a gene. The CDR3 sequence is 13 residues long.

This rearrangement joins TRBV21-1 to TRBJ1-4. TRBV21-1 is reported as a pseudogene. The CDR3 is made up of 18 amino acids. The CDR3 region has the DNA TGTGCCAGCAGCAAGGGAAGGGAGCCCTATTCAACTAATGAAAAACTGTTTTTT. It translates to CASSKGREPYSTNEKLFF.

The chain joins TRBV7-2 to TRBJ2-3; D uncertain. Trimming left V 5 bases short and J 5 bases short, with 8 bases between. CDR1 SGHTA and CDR2 FQGNSA come from the germline V gene. The CDR3 runs to 12 residues. The CDR3 loop is CASSRERDTQYF. Here the CDR3 DNA reads TGTGCCAGCAGCCGCGAAAGAGATACGCAGTATTTT.

This sequence joins TRBV28 and TRBJ2-7; 10 bases are shared with TRBD1. CDR1 is MDHEN, CDR2 SYDVKM, per germline. This CDR3 has 14 amino acids. V gave up 3 bases and J gave up 6 bases; unmatched junction bases: 5. The CDR3 DNA reads as TGTGCCAGCAGTTTGGGGACAGGGGACCGCGAGCAGTACTTC. This translates into CASSLGTGDREQYF.

The J gene is TRBJ2-4, the V gene TRBV4-2; 8 positions agree with TRBD1. The ends lost 0 bases at V and 0 bases at J; junction bases unmatched: 4. CDR1 and CDR2 from the germline V gene are LGHNA and YNFKEQ. This CDR3 spans 17 amino acids. The CDR3 DNA is TGTGCCAGCAGCCAAGAGGGAACAGGGGGAGCCAAAAACATTCAGTACTTC. As protein: CASSQEGTGGAKNIQYF.

The chain couples TRBV11-3 to TRBJ2-7; 9 bases match TRBD1. CDR3 length equals 15 residues. V lost 2 bases, J lost 3 bases, and 5 bases stayed unmatched. CDR1 SGHNT and CDR2 YENEEA come from the germline V gene. CDR3: CASSLMGQGLYEQYF. CDR3 nucleotides: TGTGCCAGCAGCTTAATGGGACAGGGCCTCTACGAGCAGTACTTC.

CDR3 loop: CATWTGGMTNYGYTF. In nucleotides, the CDR3 is TGTGCCACATGGACAGGGGGCATGACTAACTATGGCTACACCTTC. The chain links TRBV19 to TRBJ1-2; 11 bases agree with TRBD1. The CDR3 is made up of 15 amino acids. Germline V gene data show CDR1 as LNHDA and CDR2 as SQIVND (reference sequence). Losses at the gene ends were 10 bases for V and 0 bases for J; bases not matched to a gene: 7.

The genes are TRBV7-2 and TRBJ2-7, with D perhaps matching TRBD1 (5 bases). The germline CDR1 and CDR2 sequences are SGHTA and FQGNSA. There are 15 residues in the CDR3. The V and J ends lost 0 bases and 2 bases respectively, with 11 bases between them. Written as DNA, the CDR3 is TGTGCCAGCAGCTTAGCGAGGACACAAACCTACGAGCAGTACTTC. Translating it yields CASSLARTQTYEQYF. Full variable domain (remainder filled in from reference TRBV7-2 and TRBJ2-7): GAGVSQSPSNKVTEKGKDVELRCDPISGHTALYWYRQSLGQGLEFLIYFQGNSAPDKSGLPSDRFSAERTGGSVSTLTIQRTQQEDSAVYLCASSLARTQTYEQYFGPGTRLTVT.

The chain carries TRBV28 and TRBJ1-5, with TRBD1 as a possible D gene (6 bases). The CDR3 runs to 14 residues. CDR1 is MDHEN, CDR2 SYDVKM, per germline. V lost 4 bases, J lost 3 bases, and 10 bases lay in between. The CDR3 region has the DNA TGTGCCAGCAGTTATACAGGGTTCAATCAGCCCCAGCATTTT. Its translation is CASSYTGFNQPQHF.

The gene calls are TRBV4-3 and TRBJ2-7, with a possible D match to TRBD2 (6 bases). V was cut by 1 base and J by 3 bases, with 16 bases left in between. CDR1 and CDR2 from the germline V gene are LGHNA and YSLEER. The CDR3 sequence is 16 residues long. CDR3 coding DNA: TGCGCCAGCAGCCAAGCGGCTAGCGTAGCGGTCTACGAGCAGTACTTC. Amino acid sequence: CASSQAASVAVYEQYF.

V is TRBV7-2 and J is TRBJ1-6; D gene unclear. This CDR3 is 16 amino acids long. With 4 bases removed from V and 0 bases from J, the gap between germline ends came to 10 bases. CDR1 and CDR2 (germline): SGHTA, FQGNSA. CDR3 coding DNA: TGTGCCAGCAGCTCTGCCGGGAGCTCCTATAATTCACCCCTCCACTTT. This translates into CASSSAGSSYNSPLHF.

The V gene is TRBV7-9, the J gene TRBJ2-7; D is unclear. V was shortened by 5 bases and J by 6 bases, with 11 bases between the two germline ends. The CDR3 totals 12 residues. Germline CDR1 SEHNR, CDR2 FQNEAQ (reference sequence). DNA for the CDR3: TGTGCCAGCAGCCACGCGATGGGCGAGCAGTACTTC. This encodes CASSHAMGEQYF.

The rearrangement links TRBV30 to TRBJ2-7; tentatively, D is TRBD1 (6 bases). The CDR3 is made up of 13 amino acids. Germline-derived CDR1 and CDR2 are GTSNPN and SVGIG (reference sequence). V was pared by 0 bases and J by 6 bases, with 12 bases between. The CDR3 region is CAWSVQGPGEQYF. CDR3 nucleotide sequence: TGTGCCTGGAGTGTCCAGGGGCCGGGCGAGCAGTACTTC.

This clone has only one observation. The chain couples TRBV27 to TRBJ2-5; 9 bases fit TRBD2. The trim removed 5 bases at V and 4 bases at J, leaving 8 bases unmatched. CDR3 size: 15 residues. CDR1 and CDR2 from the germline V gene are MNHEY and SMNVEV (reference sequence). The chain's CDR3 is CASSDDSGRRETQYF. The DNA for the CDR3 is TGTGCCAGCAGTGACGATAGCGGGAGAAGAGAGACCCAGTACTTC.

The V gene is TRBV5-1, the J gene TRBJ2-5; 11 bases are a match to TRBD2. Germline CDR1 and CDR2: SGHRS and YFSETQ. V lost 0 bases and J lost 1; bases outside the gene matches: 2. This CDR3 has 16 amino acids. The CDR3 loop is CASSLASGGTQETQYF. CDR3 bases: TGCGCCAGCAGCTTGGCTAGCGGGGGGACCCAAGAGACCCAGTACTTC. Based on the CDR3 plus reference TRBV5-1 and TRBJ2-5, the full variable domain is KAGVTQTPRYLIKTRGQQVTLSCSPISGHRSVSWYQQTPGQGLQFLFEYFSETQRNKGNFPGRFSGRQFSNSRSEMNVSTLELGDSALYLCASSLASGGTQETQYFGPGTRLLVL.

The gene calls are TRBV5-1 and TRBJ2-3, with a possible D match to TRBD1 (7 bases). This CDR3 contains 15 residues. V was pared by 0 bases and J by 4 bases, with 12 bases between. Per the germline V gene, CDR1 is SGHRS and CDR2 is YFSETQ. CDR3 sequence reads: CASSLEEGAPDTQYF. CDR3 DNA: TGCGCCAGCAGCTTGGAGGAGGGGGCCCCAGATACGCAGTATTTT.

V is TRBV19 and J is TRBJ2-6; a weak D match, TRBD1 (5 bases). Trimming took 2 bases from V and 0 from J, leaving 8 bases between them. CDR1 and CDR2 (germline): LNHDA, SQIVND (reference sequence). The CDR3 has 16 amino acids. Here the CDR3 reads CASSITGRSGANVLTF. CDR3 sequence (DNA): TGTGCCAGTAGTATAACAGGCCGCTCTGGGGCCAACGTCCTGACTTTC.

This clone was picked up one time. The chain has TRBV30 and TRBJ1-3; the D gene is possibly TRBD1 (5 bases). The V end lost 3 bases, the J end lost 2 bases, and 14 bases lay between the germline ends. The CDR3 has 15 amino acids. Per germline, CDR1 GTSNPN and CDR2 SVGIG (reference sequence). This CDR3 reads CAWSSWGSPGNTIYF. Written as DNA, the CDR3 is TGTGCCTGGAGCTCTTGGGGGAGTCCTGGAAACACCATATATTTT.

This sequence joins TRBV10-3 and TRBJ2-2; no clear D. Trimming left V 3 bases short and J 0 bases short, with 8 bases between. CDR1 ENHRY and CDR2 SYGVKD come from the germline V gene. The CDR3 has 15 residues. In nucleotides, the CDR3 is TGTGCCATCAGTGAACAGAATCCGAACACCGGGGAGCTGTTTTTT. This gives the protein CAISEQNPNTGELFF.